The T cell receptor (beta chain) described here comes from a study of cytomegalovirus exposure and HLA in healthy donors. The study's findings and limits: Rates of TCR association differed by HLA locus in a later analysis, with DRB1 highest and HLA-C lowest. Immune exposure information comprised only CMV serostatus. A missense DCLRE1C variant was associated with V- and J-gene trimming of TCR beta chains in a later analysis, and an independent cohort replicated the association.

The CDR3 spans 15 residues. J lost 4 bases, V lost 5 bases, and 9 bases had no gene match. From germline, CDR1 is MDHEN and CDR2 SYDVKM. In this sample, this clone turned up once. The antigen remains undetermined. The PCR employed 60 Vbeta primers together with 13 Jbeta primers. This table comes from immunoSEQ multiplex PCR, and its TCRdb copy is limited to in-frame clones, with some not included. The sample lists 100,000 to 150,000 clones; over 9.5% were seen once. This sequence originates from a woman between 18 and 29 years old in good health and CMV-seropositive. The rearrangement uses TRBV28 and TRBJ2-3, with 7 bases that match TRBD1. Sequences were obtained from PBMCs. CDR3 region: CASSLDRVGPDTQYF. The CDR3, as DNA: TGTGCCAGCAGTCTCGACAGGGTAGGACCAGATACGCAGTATTTT.